This TCR beta chain was retrieved from a study of blood T cell repertoires in COVID-19. Per germline, CDR1 MDHEN and CDR2 SYDVKM. Trimming shortened V by 2 bases and J by 1 base, and 11 bases separated the two germline ends. This CDR3 is 15 amino acids long. Authors' processing steps: Amplification from reference gene primers served as the basis for estimated nucleated cell counts. Profiled with immunoSEQ multiplex PCR; TCRdb holds only in-frame clones, not every one. Clone size and V and J calls were adopted from that table, with D and trimming inferred from the DNA. The data show 180,000 or so clones, with nearly 90% seen just once and roughly 0.56% held by the top ten.

The V and J genes are TRBV28 and TRBJ2-5, with D possibly TRBD1 on 5 matching bases. The sequenced sample was peripheral blood. This TCR was sampled from a man between 50 and 59 years old with acute or convalescent COVID-19. This CDR3 reads CASSLPWGSQETQYF. In DNA, the CDR3 is TGTGCCAGCAGTTTACCTTGGGGCTCCCAAGAGACCCAGTACTTC.